These 4 T cell receptor beta chains were sequenced from one sample in a study of early T cells in non-severe SARS-CoV-2 infection. TCRdb analysed the 5' RACE reads with MiXCR anew, one entry per CDR3 protein. Of 25,000 to 35,000 distinct CDR3 sequences listed, approximately 6% are singletons. The sequences come from whole blood, collected at baseline. All receptors come from an adult who was a healthcare worker with PCR-confirmed SARS-CoV-2 infection or an uninfected control (not recorded which).

This clonotype was detected many times. The genes are TRBV20-1 and TRBJ2-5, with unresolved D. Germline CDR1 and CDR2: DFQATT and SNEGSKA (reference sequence). V was pared by 5 bases and J by 1 base, with 17 bases between. This CDR3 region has 15 residues. CDR3 in amino acids: CSAPGSLSLQETQYF. CDR3 bases: TGCAGTGCTCCCGGGTCTCTTTCGCTCCAAGAGACCCAGTACTTC.

This clonotype showed up many times. The chain is built from TRBV5-1 and TRBJ2-7; D is possibly TRBD2 (5 bases). The CDR3 is 13 residues long. Germline CDR1 SGHRS, CDR2 YFSETQ. Trimming cost V 0 bases and J 5 bases, with 9 bases left between them. CDR3 nucleotides: TGCGCCAGCAGCTTGGCCCCGGGAAACGAGCAGTACTTC. This codes for CASSLAPGNEQYF.

The chain joins TRBV7-3 to TRBJ2-3; 10 bases match TRBD2. The V gene's germline CDR1 is SGHTA and CDR2 FQGTGA. The V segment lost 5 bases and the J segment 0 bases; nucleotides outside the gene matches: 5. This CDR3 is built from 16 residues. CDR3 in DNA: TGTGCCAGCAGCCCCTTAGCGGGGGGTAGCACAGATACGCAGTATTTT. Translating it yields CASSPLAGGSTDTQYF.

In this sample, this clonotype turned up a few times. The genes are TRBV7-3 and TRBJ2-1, with 12 bases identical to TRBD2. Germline CDR1 is SGHTA and CDR2 is FQGTGA. This CDR3 contains 16 residues. After removal of 1 base from V and 8 bases from J, the junction contained 6 bases not matched to a gene. CDR3 sequence (DNA): TGTGCCAGCAGCTTAAACCCTAGCGGGGGGGCCTATGAGCAGTTCTTC. It codes for CASSLNPSGGAYEQFF.